The 13 T cell receptor beta chains reported below all come from one sample, sequenced in a study of blood T cell repertoires in COVID-19. Sequenced by immunoSEQ multiplex PCR; TCRdb stores in-frame clones only, minus some. The table records approximately 280,000 clones, around 85% of them present only once. The sequencing sample was made of PBMCs or T cells enriched from blood (not recorded which). The source of these receptors is a woman aged 45-65 years who had recovered from COVID-19.

This clone has just a few counts. This chain connects TRBV6-5 to TRBJ1-5, with D maybe TRBD1 (6 bases). The CDR3 covers 15 residues. V was cut by 6 bases and J by 3 bases, with 15 bases left in between. Germline V CDR1 and CDR2: MNHEY, SVGAGI. CDR3: CASSQNRANNQPQHF. CDR3 nucleotide sequence: TGTGCCAGCAGCCAAAACAGGGCGAACAATCAGCCCCAGCATTTT.

The chain joins TRBV7-3 to TRBJ2-3; 10 bases align to TRBD2. With V trimmed by 2 bases and J by 1 base, 0 bases remained unmatched. Germline CDR1 reads SGHTA; CDR2 reads FQGTGA. The CDR3 consists of 15 residues. The chain's CDR3 is CASSLLAGGTDTQYF. The CDR3 region has the DNA TGTGCCAGCAGCTTACTAGCGGGGGGCACAGATACGCAGTATTTT.

This clone was seen more than once but under ten times. V is TRBV5-6 and J is TRBJ1-1; a weak D match, TRBD1 (5 bases). Germline V CDR1 and CDR2: SGHDT, YYEEEE. V was clipped by 4 bases and J by 3 bases, with 13 bases between them. The CDR3 length is 14 residues. In DNA form, the CDR3 reads TGTGCCAGCAGCATCGTAGGAGGGGACACTGAAGCTTTCTTT. As protein: CASSIVGGDTEAFF.

The genes are TRBV12-3 or TRBV12-4 and TRBJ1-6; no definite D call. Trimming shortened V by 6 bases and J by 10 bases, and 7 bases separated the two germline ends. This CDR3 spans 11 amino acids. The CDR3 spells CASSVKSPLHF. CDR3 coding DNA: TGTGCCAGCAGCGTAAAATCACCCCTCCACTTT.

CDR3 region: CATSTRQGRMTEAFF. DNA for the CDR3: TGTGCCACCAGCACAAGACAGGGTAGAATGACTGAAGCTTTCTTT. The rearrangement joins TRBV15 to TRBJ1-1; 7 bases line up with TRBD1. V lost 4 bases and J lost 5; bases outside the gene matches: 10. Germline CDR1 reads LNHNV; CDR2 reads YYDKDF (reference sequence). This CDR3 region has 15 residues.

This chain joins TRBV5-4 and TRBJ2-7, with TRBD2 identical over 10 bases. CDR3 length: 15 residues. V shed 2 bases, J shed 5 bases, and the junction held 7 bases outside the gene matches. Germline V gene sequence: CDR1 SGHNT, CDR2 YYREEE (reference sequence). The CDR3 spells CASSFSSGSRHEQYF. In nucleotides, the CDR3 is TGTGCCAGCAGCTTCTCTAGCGGGAGTCGCCACGAGCAGTACTTC. The variable domain in full, with the rest retrieved from reference TRBV5-4 and TRBJ2-7, is ETGVTQSPTHLIKTRGQQVTLRCSSQSGHNTVSWYQQALGQGPQFIFQYYREEENGRGNFPPRFSGLQFPNYSSELNVNALELDDSALYLCASSFSSGSRHEQYFGPGTRLTVT.

The chain combines TRBV11-2 with TRBJ1-2; no reliable D call. Germline V gene data show CDR1 as SGHAT and CDR2 as FQNNGV. The CDR3 loop spans 13 amino acids. Between the trimmed V and J ends, which lost 3 bases and 5 bases, there was a span of 10 bases. The CDR3 loop is CASSFEVSYGYTF. In DNA form, the CDR3 reads TGTGCCAGCAGCTTTGAAGTGAGTTATGGCTACACCTTC.

The chain links TRBV24-1 to TRBJ2-3; 15 bases line up with TRBD2. Germline V gives CDR1 KGHDR, CDR2 SFDVKD. Trimming cost V 4 bases and J 5 bases; bases outside gene matches: 6. This CDR3 has 17 amino acids. The CDR3 DNA reads TGTGCCACCAGTGACGCGGGACTAGCGGGAGGTCAAGATACGCAGTATTTT. Translation: CATSDAGLAGGQDTQYF.

The chain links TRBV15 to TRBJ2-1; D perhaps matches TRBD1 (6 bases). The CDR3 is made up of 13 amino acids. V lost 0 bases and J lost 9, with 9 bases in between. Per germline, CDR1 LNHNV and CDR2 YYDKDF (reference sequence). The CDR3 nucleotides read TGTGCCACCAGCAGAGATACCAGGGGTGAGCAGTTCTTC. It translates to CATSRDTRGEQFF. The whole variable domain, remainder taken from reference TRBV15 and TRBJ2-1, is DAMVIQNPRYQVTQFGKPVTLSCSQTLNHNVMYWYQQKSSQAPKLLFHYYDKDFNNEADTPDNFQSRRPNTSFCFLDIRSPGLGDTAMYLCATSRDTRGEQFFGPGTRLTVL.

Comment on this clone: The junction shows a germline mismatch at one end, possibly a read error. The rearrangement links TRBV19 to TRBJ1-4; 8 bases fit TRBD1. Germline V CDR1 and CDR2: LNHDA, SQIVND (reference sequence). The CDR3 consists of 15 residues. Here the CDR3 DNA reads TGTGCCAGTAGGATAGGCGGACAGGGAGATGAAAAACTGTTTTTT. This codes for CASRIGGQGDEKLFF.

The chain joins TRBV5-8 to TRBJ2-1; D possibly corresponds to TRBD1 (5 bases). From germline, CDR1 is SGHTS and CDR2 YDEGEE. Trimming shortened V by 5 bases and J by 6 bases, and 12 bases separated the two germline ends. CDR3 length equals 13 residues. The CDR3 is CASSLGPLNEQFF. Written as DNA, the CDR3 is TGTGCCAGCAGTCTGGGGCCCCTCAATGAGCAGTTCTTC.

V is TRBV5-1 and J is TRBJ2-3, with 13 bases matching TRBD2. From germline, CDR1 is SGHRS and CDR2 YFSETQ. This CDR3 has 17 amino acids. V lost 0 bases to trimming and J lost 1 base; unmatched junction nucleotides: 2. The DNA for the CDR3 is TGCGCCAGCAGCTTGGCTACTAGCGGGGGGGGCACAGATACGCAGTATTTT. Translated, it gives CASSLATSGGGTDTQYF. Supplemented by reference TRBV5-1 and TRBJ2-3, the full variable domain reads KAGVTQTPRYLIKTRGQQVTLSCSPISGHRSVSWYQQTPGQGLQFLFEYFSETQRNKGNFPGRFSGRQFSNSRSEMNVSTLELGDSALYLCASSLATSGGGTDTQYFGPGTRLTVL.

The table lists this clone with a few counts. This chain connects TRBV14 to TRBJ2-5; weak D call: TRBD2 (6 bases). The V gene's germline CDR1 is SGHDN and CDR2 FVKESK. The CDR3 covers 16 residues. The ends were cut back, 1 base at V and 2 bases at J, with 14 bases in the middle. CDR3 DNA sequence: TGTGCCAGCAGCCAAGGGGGAGGTTTTCGGCAAGAGACCCAGTACTTC. It yields the protein CASSQGGGFRQETQYF.